Presented here are 13 T cell receptor beta chains from one specimen sequenced in a study of blood T cell repertoires in COVID-19. TCRdb keeps only in-frame clones here, not all; method: immunoSEQ multiplex PCR. The repertoire holds over 200,000 clones, with roughly 84% as singletons. Sequenced sample: peripheral blood. The receptors come from a man aged 40-49 years with active or convalescent COVID-19.

V is TRBV2 and J is TRBJ1-1; 10 nucleotides align to TRBD1. The germline V gene has CDR1 SNHLY and CDR2 FYNNEI. The length of the CDR3 is 12 residues. V dropped 7 bases and J dropped 7; count of bases not matched to a gene: 3. The CDR3 protein is CASTWTGGEAFF. The CDR3 DNA follows: TGTGCCAGCACCTGGACAGGGGGTGAAGCTTTCTTT. Full variable domain (outside the CDR3, taken from reference TRBV2 and TRBJ1-1): EPEVTQTPSHQVTQMGQEVILRCVPISNHLYFYWYRQILGQKVEFLVSFYNNEISEKSEIFDDQFSVERPDGSNFTLKIRSTKLEDSAMYFCASTWTGGEAFFGQGTRLTVV.

This clone was detected a few times. The rearrangement links TRBV6-5 to TRBJ1-2, with D maybe TRBD1 (6 bases). Germline loops: CDR1 MNHEY, CDR2 SVGAGI. The CDR3 is 14 amino acids. The V end was cut by 2 bases, the J end by 7 bases, with 14 bases between. CDR3 bases: TGTGCCAGCAGTTACGCTGACAGGCTTGGTGGCTACACCTTC. This encodes CASSYADRLGGYTF.

The gene calls are TRBV9 and TRBJ1-3; D is ambiguous. Germline assignment: CDR1 SGDLS and CDR2 YYNGEE. The CDR3 sequence is 14 residues long. V gave up 0 bases and J gave up 2 bases, with 6 bases separating them. CDR3 protein: CASSVGEAGNTIYF. DNA for the CDR3: TGTGCCAGCAGCGTAGGGGAGGCTGGAAACACCATATATTTT.

In its sample, this clone was seen once. As DNA, the CDR3 is TGTGCCAGCAGTGAATATTCCGACAGGGTAACCTACGAGCAGTACTTC. It specifies CASSEYSDRVTYEQYF. The rearrangement links TRBV6-1 to TRBJ2-7; 7 nucleotides agree with TRBD1. The V segment lost 2 bases and the J segment 2 bases; nucleotides outside the gene matches: 9. Germline V gene lookup returns CDR1 MNHNS and CDR2 SASEGT. The length of the CDR3 is 16 residues.

This chain joins TRBV2 and TRBJ1-1; TRBD1 aligns across 7 bases. CDR1 is SNHLY and CDR2 is FYNNEI in the germline V gene. V lost 11 bases, J lost 1 base, and 4 bases stayed unmatched. The CDR3 spans 12 residues. This CDR3 reads CAGKGANTEAFF. DNA for the CDR3: TGTGCCGGGAAGGGGGCGAACACTGAAGCTTTCTTT.

The chain has TRBV19 and TRBJ1-5, with TRBD1 matching 7 bases. The CDR3 has 14 amino acids. CDR1 is LNHDA, CDR2 SQIVND, per germline (reference sequence). Trimming took 6 bases from V and 3 from J; bases not matched to a gene: 5. The CDR3 DNA reads TGTGCCAGTAGAGCTGACAGGGACAATCAGCCCCAGCATTTT. As protein: CASRADRDNQPQHF.

The rearrangement uses TRBV6-5 and TRBJ1-5; 8 positions match TRBD1. The V and J ends lost 7 bases and 4 bases, in that order; junction bases with no gene match: 9. The germline gives CDR1 MNHEY, CDR2 SVGAGI. The CDR3 is 15 amino acids. The DNA for the CDR3 is TGTGCCAGCAAGGTTGACAGGGGCCTGAATCAGCCCCAGCATTTT. Translation: CASKVDRGLNQPQHF.

This rearrangement joins TRBV18 to TRBJ2-3, with D possibly being TRBD2 (6 bases). The CDR3 extends over 15 amino acids. V lost 6 bases and J 0 bases, leaving 13 bases between the germline ends. Germline V gene lookup returns CDR1 KGHSH and CDR2 LQKENI. The CDR3, as DNA: TGTGCCAGCTCCCCTCTAGCGTCTAGCACAGATACGCAGTATTTT. Its translation is CASSPLASSTDTQYF.

V usage is TRBV13 and J usage is TRBJ1-3; 9 bases align to TRBD1. Trimming cost V 5 bases and J 8 bases; bases outside gene matches: 10. Germline-derived CDR1 and CDR2 are PRHDT and FYEKMQ (reference sequence). The CDR3 spans 15 residues. The CDR3 DNA follows: TGTGCCAGCAGCGCGATGGACAGGGGACGAGACACCATATATTTT. Residues: CASSAMDRGRDTIYF.

This chain joins TRBV5-6 and TRBJ2-5; D gene unclear. The length of the CDR3 is 13 residues. The germline V and J ends were trimmed by 2 bases and 4 bases, with 9 bases remaining between them. Germline assignment: CDR1 SGHDT and CDR2 YYEEEE. CDR3 DNA sequence: TGTGCCAGCAGCTTTGTTTCAGGAGAGACCCAGTACTTC. This encodes CASSFVSGETQYF.

This clone appeared once. The rearrangement links TRBV19 to TRBJ1-1, with unresolved D. V was shortened by 5 bases and J by 0 bases, with 7 bases between the two germline ends. Germline V gene lookup returns CDR1 LNHDA and CDR2 SQIVND (reference sequence). The CDR3 runs to 13 residues. CDR3 in DNA: TGTGCCAGTAGTGTACAGATGAACACTGAAGCTTTCTTT. It encodes CASSVQMNTEAFF.

This clone came up once. This chain joins TRBV3-1 (or the pseudogene TRBV3-2) and TRBJ1-5; D unclear. This CDR3 comprises 13 residues. Trimming took 2 bases from V and 5 from J, leaving 7 bases between them. Germline assignment: CDR1 LGHDT and CDR2 YNNKEL (reference sequence). CDR3 DNA: TGTGCCAGCAGCCAACAACTGGATCAGCCCCAGCATTTT. Amino acid sequence: CASSQQLDQPQHF.

CDR3 nucleotides: TGTGCCAGCTCCCCCGGGACAGTTTACGAGCAGTACTTC. Its protein is CASSPGTVYEQYF. The chain uses TRBV18 and TRBJ2-7; 7 bases are a match to TRBD1. The CDR3 totals 13 residues. Germline-derived CDR1 and CDR2 are KGHSH and LQKENI. J was trimmed by 4 bases and V by 6 bases; bases with no gene match: 6.